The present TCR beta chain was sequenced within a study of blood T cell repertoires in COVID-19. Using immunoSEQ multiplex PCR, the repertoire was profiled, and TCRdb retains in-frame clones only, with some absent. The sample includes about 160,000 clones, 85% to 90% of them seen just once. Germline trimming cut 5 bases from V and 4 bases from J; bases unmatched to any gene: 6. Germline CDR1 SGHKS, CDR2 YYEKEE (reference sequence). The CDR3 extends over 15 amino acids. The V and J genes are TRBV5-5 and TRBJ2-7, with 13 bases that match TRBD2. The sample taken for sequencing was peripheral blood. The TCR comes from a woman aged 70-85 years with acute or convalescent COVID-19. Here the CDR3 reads CASRLGLAGQYEQYF. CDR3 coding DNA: TGTGCCAGCAGGCTGGGACTAGCGGGACAATACGAGCAGTACTTC.